This T cell receptor (beta chain) was identified in a study of T cell repertoires in cytomegalovirus infection. Study-level information: HLA-B-restricted CMV epitopes that are well studied were used alongside recently identified HLA-C-restricted ones. CMV infection plus the matching HLA type was flagged by public TCR beta signatures.

Turning to this clonotype: As yet, its antigen is unknown.

The germline gives CDR1 MDHEN, CDR2 SYDVKM. CDR3 length: 14 amino acids. V gave up 7 bases and J gave up 6 bases; unmatched junction bases: 11. TCRdb independently ran MiXCR on the reads; one entry per CDR3 protein. The data hold approximately 120,000 distinct CDR3 sequences, with 32% observed a single time. Findings of the study overall: CMV carriers with the relevant HLA were identified by cumulative public TCR beta family frequency. HLA-C-restricted, CMV-specific TCR beta clonotypes were dominant ex vivo.

This TCR derives from a human donor in good health (CMV status not recorded). Some clones in this sample may be carry-over from other donors' samples. The material sequenced was CD8+ T cells from cultured PBMCs, taken from culture after CMV antigen stimulation. This rearrangement joins TRBV28 to TRBJ1-1; 7 positions match TRBD1. The CDR3 coding sequence is TGTGCCAGCAATAACAGGGGCGGGGGCGCTGAAGCTTTCTTT. It is translated as CASNNRGGGAEAFF.